This T cell receptor beta chain was profiled in a study of identical twins. Points from the study as a whole: Within beta out-of-frame sequences, the excess sharing observed between twins was weaker. For out-of-frame alpha sequences shared by twins, low generation probability was in excess. With abundant cord blood beta clonotypes, insertions were fewer; memory repertoires showed no such pattern.

Trimming shortened V by 5 bases and J by 3 bases, and 13 bases separated the two germline ends. Germline CDR1 and CDR2: SEHNR and FQNEAQ (reference sequence). The CDR3 runs to 14 residues. A universal primer site arose from template switching, and cDNA bore unique molecular identifiers. TCRdb called the 5' RACE reads again in MiXCR, with one record for every CDR3 protein. Of 200,000 to 300,000 distinct CDR3 sequences in the sample, about 13% were seen once. Remarks on this clonotype: Its target is unknown.

These data were also reused for a study on yellow fever vaccine responses in identical twins.

This TCR was sampled from a woman under 30 in good health. The V gene is TRBV7-9, the J gene TRBJ1-1; D is undetermined. Sequencing used memory (CD45RO+) T cells sorted from blood. CDR3 amino acids: CASSRIVVDTEAFF. The CDR3 DNA follows: TGTGCCAGCAGCCGTATAGTAGTGGACACTGAAGCTTTCTTT.